The rows below give T cell receptor beta chains drawn from one sample of a study of T cell repertoires in cytomegalovirus infection. TCRdb fed the reads into MiXCR, producing one record per CDR3 protein. The sample records 150,000 or so distinct CDR3 sequences, about 20% being singletons. The sequencing input was PBMCs. All receptors come from a human donor in good health (CMV status not recorded). Some clones in this sample may be carry-over from other donors' samples. Both conserved end residues are part of each CDR3. A D gene is named only where the DNA matches it firmly. Rows may omit the clone size; those that give it use once, few, many or a size class.

CDR3 protein	CDR3 DNA	D gene	CDR3 length	V gene	clone size	J gene
CASSDGEFNQPQHF	TGTGCCAGCAGTGATGGGGAATTCAATCAGCCCCAGCATTTT	NA	14	TRBV25-1	few	TRBJ1-5
CANSIGLGDRGYNEQFF	TGTGCCAATAGTATTGGGCTGGGGGACAGGGGATACAATGAGCAGTTCTTC	TRBD1	17	TRBV19	NA	TRBJ2-1
CASSSTQGRGYTF	TGTGCCAGCAGCTCGACTCAAGGGAGAGGCTACACCTTC	NA	13	TRBV7-9	few	TRBJ1-2
CATTPRDLYYEAFF	TGTGCCACCACCCCCCGGGACCTATACTATGAAGCTTTCTTT	NA	14	TRBV15	NA	TRBJ1-1
CASSRGQGDGYTF	TGTGCCAGCAGCCGGGGACAGGGGGATGGCTACACCTTC	TRBD1	13	TRBV7-6	many	TRBJ1-2
CASSLLSSDSEQYF	TGTGCCAGCAGTTTATTAAGTTCCGACTCCGAGCAGTACTTC	NA	14	TRBV27	NA	TRBJ2-7
CSASPRGSLESNQPQHF	TGCAGTGCTAGCCCAAGGGGCTCTCTGGAGAGCAATCAGCCCCAGCATTTT	NA	17	TRBV20-1	many	TRBJ1-5
CASSETGTLGTGELFF	TGTGCCAGCAGCGAGACAGGGACTCTCGGTACCGGGGAGCTGTTTTTT	NA	16	TRBV7-9	NA	TRBJ2-2
CASSLLKREDSYEQYF	TGTGCCAGCAGTCTACTAAAGCGGGAAGACTCCTACGAGCAGTACTTC	TRBD2	16	TRBV12-3/TRBV12-4	few	TRBJ2-7
CASSLRWAANTEAFF	TGTGCCAGCAGTTTAAGGTGGGCAGCGAACACTGAAGCTTTCTTT	NA	15	TRBV28	few	TRBJ1-1
CARSFEKEAFF	TGTGCCCGCAGTTTCGAAAAAGAAGCTTTCTTT	NA	11	TRBV12-3/TRBV12-4	NA	TRBJ1-1
CSVEDGSGRLTDTQYF	TGCAGCGTTGAAGATGGTAGCGGGAGGCTCACAGATACGCAGTATTTT	TRBD2	16	TRBV29-1	NA	TRBJ2-3
CASSTSGTGGFTQYF	TGTGCCAGCAGTACTTCCGGGACAGGGGGTTTTACGCAGTATTTT	TRBD1	15	TRBV28	few	TRBJ2-3
CASSPSSGNGGEQYF	TGTGCCAGCAGCCCTTCTAGCGGGAACGGAGGCGAGCAGTACTTC	TRBD2	15	TRBV7-2	many	TRBJ2-7
CASSPQTGRETDTQYF	TGTGCCAGCAGCCCACAGACAGGGAGGGAGACAGATACGCAGTATTTT	NA	16	TRBV2	NA	TRBJ2-3
CASSLRQGALHF	TGTGCCAGCAGTTTAAGACAGGGCGCGTTGCATTTT	TRBD1	12	TRBV12-3/TRBV12-4	NA	TRBJ1-5
CASSRRDGEETQYF	TGTGCCAGCAGCCGCCGGGACGGAGAAGAGACCCAGTACTTC	NA	14	TRBV9	NA	TRBJ2-5
CASRDGSYGYTF	TGTGCCAGCAGGGACGGTAGTTATGGCTACACCTTC	NA	12	TRBV4-1	few	TRBJ1-2
CASSLDGGVGNTGELFF	TGTGCCAGCAGTTTAGACGGTGGTGTGGGGAACACCGGGGAGCTGTTTTTT	NA	17	TRBV27	NA	TRBJ2-2
CSVNKYNEQFF	TGCAGCGTTAACAAATACAATGAGCAGTTCTTC	NA	11	TRBV29-1	NA	TRBJ2-1
CASSSGQGFGNSPLHF	TGTGCCAGCAGCTCGGGACAGGGGTTTGGAAATTCACCCCTCCACTTT	TRBD1	16	TRBV7-6	many	TRBJ1-6
CASSLVSGGAPRGDTQYF	TGTGCCAGCAGCTTGGTTAGCGGGGGGGCCCCCAGGGGAGATACGCAGTATTTT	TRBD2	18	TRBV7-8	few	TRBJ2-3
CASSLGIPKGSPLHF	TGTGCCAGCAGCTTGGGCATCCCCAAGGGATCACCCCTCCACTTT	NA	15	TRBV5-5	few	TRBJ1-6
CSANGGTNEKLFF	TGCAGCGCTAATGGGGGTACTAATGAAAAACTGTTTTTT	NA	13	TRBV29-1	NA	TRBJ1-4
CASSLAGTSGTSYEQYF	TGTGCCAGCAGCTTAGCTGGGACTAGCGGAACCTCCTACGAGCAGTACTTC	TRBD2	17	TRBV7-2	many	TRBJ2-7
CSALQGTNTGELFF	TGCAGCGCTCTACAGGGTACGAACACCGGGGAGCTGTTTTTT	NA	14	TRBV29-1	once	TRBJ2-2
CASSNRDRVDTEAFF	TGTGCCAGCAGCAACCGGGACAGGGTTGACACTGAAGCTTTCTTT	TRBD1	15	TRBV7-9	few	TRBJ1-1
CASSLPQGQNYGYTF	TGTGCCAGCAGTTTACCCCAGGGACAGAACTATGGCTACACCTTC	TRBD1	15	TRBV28	NA	TRBJ1-2
CASSVDSGYTF	TGTGCCAGCAGCGTGGACAGTGGCTACACCTTC	NA	11	TRBV7-6	NA	TRBJ1-2
CASSALDPEREAFF	TGTGCCAGCAGTGCATTGGACCCAGAAAGGGAAGCTTTCTTT	NA	14	TRBV6-1	few	TRBJ1-1
CASSSSFHMNTEAFF	TGTGCCAGCAGCTCCTCTTTCCATATGAACACTGAAGCTTTCTTT	NA	15	TRBV7-2	many	TRBJ1-1
CASSVTGGAVTEAFF	TGCGCCAGCAGCGTGACAGGGGGCGCGGTCACTGAAGCTTTCTTT	TRBD1	15	TRBV5-1	NA	TRBJ1-1
CASSLATGYYGYTF	TGTGCCAGCAGCTTAGCCACAGGTTACTATGGCTACACCTTC	NA	14	TRBV7-9	NA	TRBJ1-2
CASSPGGQGSPYGYTF	TGTGCCAGCAGTCCAGGAGGACAGGGGAGCCCCTATGGCTACACCTTC	TRBD1	16	TRBV27	NA	TRBJ1-2
CASSSEDKEASEAFF	TGTGCCAGCAGCTCTGAGGACAAGGAAGCCTCTGAAGCTTTCTTT	NA	15	TRBV28	NA	TRBJ1-1
CASSVDSTSYNEQFF	TGCGCCAGCAGCGTGGACAGTACTTCCTACAATGAGCAGTTCTTC	NA	15	TRBV5-1	many	TRBJ2-1
CASSLSGRFAFF	TGTGCCAGCAGTTTATCCGGGCGATTTGCTTTCTTT	NA	12	TRBV28	NA	TRBJ1-1
CASSLSYTGELFF	TGCGCCAGCAGCTTGTCCTACACCGGGGAGCTGTTTTTT	NA	13	TRBV5-1	NA	TRBJ2-2
CATRPGGGVGELFF	TGTGCCACCCGCCCGGGAGGTGGAGTCGGGGAGCTGTTTTTT	TRBD2	14	TRBV12-3/TRBV12-4	NA	TRBJ2-2
CASKPGLPSSYEQYF	TGTGCCAGCAAGCCGGGACTACCGAGCTCCTACGAGCAGTACTTC	TRBD2	15	TRBV2	few	TRBJ2-7
CRGQRGNEQFF	TGCAGAGGACAGAGAGGGAATGAGCAGTTCTTC	NA	11	TRBV20-1	NA	TRBJ2-1
CASRPQGLLSYNEQFF	TGTGCCAGCAGGCCCCAGGGCCTGCTCTCCTACAATGAGCAGTTCTTC	NA	16	TRBV28	NA	TRBJ2-1
CASENRGEVEATEAFF	TGCGCCAGCGAAAACAGGGGAGAGGTTGAGGCCACTGAAGCTTTCTTT	TRBD1	16	TRBV5-1	many	TRBJ1-1